The 22 T cell receptor beta chains presented below share a single source sample, sequenced in a study of identifying expanded T cells in peripheral blood. The method was immunoSEQ multiplex PCR; TCRdb's version includes in-frame clones alone and lacks a portion of them. The sample has 50,000 to 75,000 clones; roughly four fifths are singletons. The source material was blood. These receptors came from a person aged 18 to 75 in good health.

Here the CDR3 DNA reads TGCGCCAGCAGTGAGTCGGAGTGGGGCGGGAGATCCTACGAGCAGTACTTC. Its translation is CASSESEWGGRSYEQYF. This sequence joins TRBV10-1 and TRBJ2-7; TRBD2 aligns across 7 bases. V trimming: 0 bases; J trimming: 1 base; junction bases outside the gene matches: 9. The germline V gene encodes CDR1 WNHNN and CDR2 SYGVQD (reference sequence). The CDR3 sequence is 17 residues long.

Only a few counts were recorded for this clone. The chain recombines TRBV6-6 with TRBJ2-7; the D is unclear. CDR1 is MNHNY, CDR2 SVGAGI, per germline (reference sequence). Trimming left V 4 bases short and J 2 bases short, with 15 bases between. The CDR3 extends over 15 amino acids. The CDR3 sequence: CASSSPTLSTYEQYF. The CDR3 DNA is TGTGCCAGCAGTTCTCCGACATTATCCACCTACGAGCAGTACTTC.

V gene TRBV6-5 combines with J gene TRBJ1-1, with a weak D call TRBD1 (5 bases). V dropped 2 bases and J dropped 11 bases, with 15 bases sitting between them. Germline V gives CDR1 MNHEY, CDR2 SVGAGI. The CDR3 has 13 residues. This CDR3 is CASSYDTGAVAFF. The CDR3, as DNA: TGTGCCAGCAGTTACGACACAGGTGCGGTGGCTTTCTTT.

The J gene is TRBJ1-2, the V gene TRBV6-4; D is perhaps TRBD1 (5 bases). V lost 0 bases and J 5 bases, leaving 10 bases between the germline ends. CDR1 and CDR2 from the germline V gene are MRHNA and SNTAGT. The length of the CDR3 is 14 residues. The CDR3 region is CASSDSGGRYGYTF. DNA for the CDR3: TGTGCCAGCAGTGACTCCGGGGGGAGGTATGGCTACACCTTC.

V gene TRBV7-8 combines with J gene TRBJ1-5; unclear D gene. The CDR3 is 14 residues long. With 1 base removed from V and 4 bases from J, the gap between germline ends came to 8 bases. Germline CDR1 reads SGHVS; CDR2 reads FQNEAQ. The CDR3 region is CASSLGGTNQPQHF. The CDR3 DNA is TGTGCCAGCAGCTTAGGCGGCACTAATCAGCCCCAGCATTTT.

The V and J genes are TRBV6-1 and TRBJ2-5; D possibly corresponds to TRBD2 (5 bases). V lost 8 bases and J lost 0, with 13 bases in between. The germline V gene has CDR1 MNHNS and CDR2 SASEGT. This CDR3 region has 14 residues. The CDR3 protein is CASGLQDDQETQYF. The CDR3 DNA reads TGTGCCAGCGGACTTCAGGACGACCAAGAGACCCAGTACTTC.

The rearrangement joins TRBV11-2 to TRBJ2-1; TRBD1 matches 8 bases. Germline V CDR1 and CDR2: SGHAT, FQNNGV. After removal of 6 bases from V and 7 bases from J, the junction contained 17 bases not matched to a gene. This CDR3 is built from 17 residues. The CDR3 here is CASSLIGQGAFKNEQFF. CDR3 in DNA: TGTGCCAGCAGTCTAATCGGCCAGGGGGCATTCAAAAATGAGCAGTTCTTC.

The chain is built from TRBV7-3 and TRBJ2-3; D unclear. Trimming took off 1 base at V and 3 bases at J, with 5 bases between the two ends. CDR3 length: 13 amino acids. Per germline, CDR1 SGHTA and CDR2 FQGTGA. CDR3 bases: TGTGCCAGCAGCTTAAGTCGTACAGATACGCAGTATTTT. It specifies CASSLSRTDTQYF. The whole variable domain, remainder taken from reference TRBV7-3 and TRBJ2-3, is GAGVSQTPSNKVTEKGKYVELRCDPISGHTALYWYRQSLGQGPEFLIYFQGTGAADDSGLPNDRFFAVRPEGSVSTLKIQRTERGDSAVYLCASSLSRTDTQYFGPGTRLTVL.

The chain uses TRBV2 and TRBJ1-1; D unresolved. V was shortened by 2 bases and J by 11 bases, with 18 bases between the two germline ends. Germline-derived CDR1 and CDR2 are SNHLY and FYNNEI. CDR3 length equals 14 residues. The CDR3 coding sequence is TGTGCCAGCAGTGAAACCCCCCCACCAGTCAGGGCTTTCTTT. This translates into CASSETPPPVRAFF.

This clone came up a few times. V is TRBV7-9 and J is TRBJ1-2, with D possibly being TRBD1 (6 bases). V was clipped by 8 bases and J by 5 bases, with 15 bases between them. The CDR3 is made up of 13 amino acids. Germline V gene data show CDR1 as SEHNR and CDR2 as FQNEAQ (reference sequence). DNA of the CDR3: TGTGCCAGCGTGGGGGCGCAGTATTATGGCTACACCTTC. Protein product: CASVGAQYYGYTF.

This clone was counted many times. The J gene is TRBJ2-2, the V gene TRBV29-1, with D perhaps matching TRBD2 (7 bases). V dropped 1 base and J dropped 6 bases, with 15 bases sitting between them. The germline gives CDR1 SQVTM, CDR2 ANQGSEA. This CDR3 has 15 residues. CDR3 loop: CSVEADSGIAGELFF. The DNA of the CDR3 is TGCAGCGTTGAAGCGGACAGCGGGATAGCCGGGGAGCTGTTTTTT.

The chain employs TRBV29-1 and TRBJ2-1; tentative D call: TRBD1 (6 bases). Germline V gene lookup returns CDR1 SQVTM and CDR2 ANQGSEA. The CDR3 loop spans 14 amino acids. The V gene lost 3 bases and the J gene lost 7 bases, with 16 bases spanning the gap. CDR3 DNA: TGCAGCGTTGACCGGCAGGGGAACAGAAATGAGCAGTTCTTC. Its protein product is CSVDRQGNRNEQFF.

The chain uses TRBV7-9 and TRBJ1-6; 7 bases are shared with TRBD1. Germline values: CDR1 SEHNR, CDR2 FQNEAQ (reference sequence). The CDR3 is made up of 17 amino acids. The V segment lost 6 bases and the J segment 3 bases; nucleotides outside the gene matches: 11. CDR3 region: CASRSTGTDDYNSPLHF. CDR3 coding DNA: TGTGCCAGCAGGTCTACAGGGACAGATGACTATAATTCACCCCTCCACTTT.

J is TRBJ2-7 and V is TRBV18, with TRBD1 matching 8 bases. CDR3 length: 13 residues. Trimming took 5 bases from V and 7 from J; bases not matched to a gene: 7. Germline V gene sequence: CDR1 KGHSH, CDR2 LQKENI. Here the CDR3 reads CASSYKQGGEQYF. As DNA, the CDR3 is TGTGCCAGCTCATATAAACAGGGGGGAGAGCAGTACTTC.

The chain recombines TRBV18 with TRBJ2-5; D not certain. Germline V gene lookup returns CDR1 KGHSH and CDR2 LQKENI. Trimming removed 4 bases at V and 1 base at J, with 4 bases between. The CDR3 spans 12 residues. The CDR3 DNA sequence: TGTGCCAGCTCACTCAGCCAAGAGACCCAGTACTTC. Translated, it gives CASSLSQETQYF.

The chain recombines TRBV11-2 with TRBJ1-2; 7 nucleotides align to TRBD1. The germline gives CDR1 SGHAT, CDR2 FQNNGV. J was trimmed by 10 bases and V by 5 bases; bases with no gene match: 4. The CDR3 consists of 11 residues. This CDR3 reads CASSQGGDYTF. For the CDR3, the DNA is TGTGCCAGCAGCCAGGGGGGGGACTACACCTTC.

This clone appeared a few times. At one end the junction does not follow the germline gene, possibly because of a read error. The chain links TRBV5-1 to TRBJ2-2; the D gene could be TRBD1 or TRBD2 (5 bases each). Germline V gives CDR1 SGHRS, CDR2 YFSETQ. The CDR3 covers 14 residues. CDR3 in DNA: TGCGCCAGCAGCTTGCTGGGGGTCACCGGAGAGCTGTTTTTT. Protein product: CASSLLGVTGELFF.

The chain links TRBV18 to TRBJ2-6; 7 bases are shared with TRBD1. This CDR3 comprises 21 residues. Germline lookup yields CDR1 KGHSH and CDR2 LQKENI. V trimming: 2 bases; J trimming: 2 bases; junction bases outside the gene matches: 18. CDR3 sequence reads: CASSPTRTQDRKYTGANVLTF. DNA of the CDR3: TGTGCCAGCTCACCAACACGTACCCAGGACAGGAAATACACTGGGGCCAACGTCCTGACTTTC.

CDR3 in amino acids: CAWSGRTAGRSVNTEAFF. DNA for the CDR3: TGTGCCTGGAGTGGTAGGACAGCCGGTCGGTCGGTGAACACTGAAGCTTTCTTT. The V gene is TRBV30, the J gene TRBJ1-1, with D tentatively TRBD1 (6 bases). The CDR3 spans 18 residues. Trimming left V 1 base short and J 0 bases short, with 21 bases between. CDR1 GTSNPN and CDR2 SVGIG come from the germline V gene (reference sequence).

The rearrangement uses TRBV5-6 and TRBJ2-7; D is perhaps TRBD2 (6 bases). V gave up 1 base and J gave up 5 bases, with 19 bases separating them. The CDR3 contains 16 residues. CDR1 is SGHDT and CDR2 is YYEEEE in the germline V gene. The CDR3 loop reads CASSLISAGYGDEQYF. In DNA form, the CDR3 reads TGTGCCAGCAGCTTGATATCGGCGGGATATGGGGACGAGCAGTACTTC.

This clone was counted once. V usage is TRBV6-6 and J usage is TRBJ1-2, with D perhaps TRBD1 (6 bases). The germline CDR1 and CDR2 sequences are MNHNY and SVGAGI (reference sequence). The CDR3 extends over 14 amino acids. V lost 8 bases and J lost 4, with 17 bases in between. The CDR3 sequence: CASAPRGRAYGYTF. In DNA form, the CDR3 reads TGTGCCAGCGCCCCTCGGGGGCGCGCCTATGGCTACACCTTC.

The chain is built from TRBV18 and TRBJ2-1; TRBD2 agrees at 10 bases. The trim removed 0 bases at V and 10 bases at J, leaving 6 bases unmatched. CDR1 and CDR2 from the germline V gene are KGHSH and LQKENI. The CDR3 extends over 15 amino acids. The CDR3 nucleotides read TGTGCCAGCTCACCACCAGCGGGGGGGCCAAGGGAGCAGTTCTTC. The encoded protein is CASSPPAGGPREQFF.